This T cell receptor (beta chain) came from a study of CD8 T cells in ankylosing spondylitis. Construction of TCR beta libraries was performed using quantitative 5'-RACE with molecular barcodes. Each CDR3 protein is one row after TCRdb ran MiXCR on the 5' RACE reads. Of about 220,000 distinct CDR3 sequences listed, 18% are singletons. On this clonotype: Its cognate antigen is unknown.

V lost 1 base and J lost 1, with 13 bases in between. This CDR3 comprises 16 residues. CDR1 and CDR2 (germline): SGHAT, FQNNGV. Study findings and constraints: Among TCR beta sequences, a motif of under 10 highly homologous variants appeared characteristic of ankylosing spondylitis blood. The authors reported significant enrichment of disease-linked clones in matched ankylosing spondylitis synovial fluid.

The receptor was derived from a male donor with ankylosing spondylitis. What was sequenced was blood, either unsorted or a sorted T cell fraction (not recorded which). The chain joins TRBV11-2 to TRBJ1-1; D is ambiguous. As DNA, the CDR3 is TGTGCCAGCAGCTTAGCGTCTCTTTTAACGAACACTGAAGCTTTCTTT. It translates to CASSLASLLTNTEAFF.